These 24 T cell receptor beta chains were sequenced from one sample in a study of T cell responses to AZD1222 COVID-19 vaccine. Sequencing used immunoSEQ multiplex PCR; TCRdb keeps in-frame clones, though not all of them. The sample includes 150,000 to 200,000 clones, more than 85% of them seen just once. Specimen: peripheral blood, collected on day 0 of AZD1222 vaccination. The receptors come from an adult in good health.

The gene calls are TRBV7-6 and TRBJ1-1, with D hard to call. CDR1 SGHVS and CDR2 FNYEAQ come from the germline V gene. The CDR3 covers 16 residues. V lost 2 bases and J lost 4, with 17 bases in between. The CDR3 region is CASSLTGMESGTEAFF. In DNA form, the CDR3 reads TGTGCCAGCAGCTTAACGGGTATGGAGTCTGGCACTGAAGCTTTCTTT.

The CDR3 DNA reads as TGTGCCAGCAGTCCGGGAGTTGCAACTAATGAAAAACTGTTTTTT. It yields the protein CASSPGVATNEKLFF. This chain connects TRBV6-4 to TRBJ1-4; no reliable D call. Looked up from germline, CDR1 is MRHNA and CDR2 is SNTAGT. This CDR3 is 15 amino acids long. V lost 5 bases and J lost 0, with 10 bases in between.

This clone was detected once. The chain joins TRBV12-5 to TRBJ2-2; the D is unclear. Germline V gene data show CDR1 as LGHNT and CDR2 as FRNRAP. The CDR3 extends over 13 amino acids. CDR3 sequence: CASGRTNTGELFF. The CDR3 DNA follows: TGTGCCTCCGGGCGGACGAACACCGGGGAGCTGTTTTTT.

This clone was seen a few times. For the CDR3, the DNA is TGCGCCAGCTCAATCGGACAGGGAAAAATGAACACTGAAGCTTTCTTT. Protein: CASSIGQGKMNTEAFF. J is TRBJ1-1 and V is TRBV4-1, with TRBD1 identical over 8 bases. The CDR3 extends over 16 amino acids. Germline CDR1 and CDR2: MGHRA and YSYEKL. V dropped 8 bases and J dropped 0; count of bases not matched to a gene: 11.

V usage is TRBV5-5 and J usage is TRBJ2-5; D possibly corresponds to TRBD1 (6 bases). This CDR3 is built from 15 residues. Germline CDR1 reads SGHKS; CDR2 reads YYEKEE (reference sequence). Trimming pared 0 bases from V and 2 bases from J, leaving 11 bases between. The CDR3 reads CASSLGGTHQETQYF. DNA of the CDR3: TGTGCCAGCAGCTTGGGGGGGACACATCAAGAGACCCAGTACTTC.

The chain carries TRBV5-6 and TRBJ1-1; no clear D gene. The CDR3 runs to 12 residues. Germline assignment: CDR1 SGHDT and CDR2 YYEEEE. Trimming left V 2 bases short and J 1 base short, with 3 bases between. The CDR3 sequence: CASSFQNTEAFF. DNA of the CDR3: TGTGCCAGCAGCTTCCAGAACACTGAAGCTTTCTTT.

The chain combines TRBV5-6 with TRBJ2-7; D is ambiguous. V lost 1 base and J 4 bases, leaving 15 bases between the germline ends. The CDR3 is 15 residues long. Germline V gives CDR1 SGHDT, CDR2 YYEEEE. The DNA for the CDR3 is TGTGCCAGCAGCTTGTTTGCAGCCAGACCTTACGAGCAGTACTTC. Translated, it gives CASSLFAARPYEQYF.

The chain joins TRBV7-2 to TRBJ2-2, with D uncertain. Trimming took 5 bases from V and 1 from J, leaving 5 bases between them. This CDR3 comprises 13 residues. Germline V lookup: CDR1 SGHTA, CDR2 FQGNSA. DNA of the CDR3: TGTGCCAGCAGCCCACGGAACACCGGGGAGCTGTTTTTT. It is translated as CASSPRNTGELFF.

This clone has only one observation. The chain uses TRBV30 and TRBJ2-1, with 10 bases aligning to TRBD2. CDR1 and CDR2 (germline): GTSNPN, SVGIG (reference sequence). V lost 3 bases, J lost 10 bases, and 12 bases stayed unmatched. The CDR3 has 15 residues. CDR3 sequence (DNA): TGTGCCTGGAGGAGGGAAGCGGGAGGGCCGGGGGAGCAGTTCTTC. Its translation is CAWRREAGGPGEQFF. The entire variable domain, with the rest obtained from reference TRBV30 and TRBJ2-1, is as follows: SQTIHQWPATLVQPVGSPLSLECTVEGTSNPNLYWYRQAAGRGLQLLFYSVGIGQISSEVPQNLSASRPQDRQFILSSKKLLLSDSGFYLCAWRREAGGPGEQFFGPGTRLTVL.

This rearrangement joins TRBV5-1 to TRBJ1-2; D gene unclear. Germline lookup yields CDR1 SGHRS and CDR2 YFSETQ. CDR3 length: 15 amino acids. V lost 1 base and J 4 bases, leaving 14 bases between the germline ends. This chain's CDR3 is CASSLTPEVSYGYTF. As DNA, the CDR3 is TGCGCCAGCAGCTTGACACCTGAAGTGTCCTATGGCTACACCTTC.

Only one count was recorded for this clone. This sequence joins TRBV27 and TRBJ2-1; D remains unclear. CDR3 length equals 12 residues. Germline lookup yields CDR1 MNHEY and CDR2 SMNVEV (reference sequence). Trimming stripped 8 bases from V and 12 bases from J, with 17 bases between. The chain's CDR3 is CASSSPPLPQFF. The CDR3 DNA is TGTGCCAGCTCATCCCCCCCCCTTCCGCAGTTCTTC.

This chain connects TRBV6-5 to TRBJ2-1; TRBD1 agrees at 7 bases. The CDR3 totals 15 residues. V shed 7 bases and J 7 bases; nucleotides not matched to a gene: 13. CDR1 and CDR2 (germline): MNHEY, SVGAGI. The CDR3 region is CASTLNPSRGNEQFF. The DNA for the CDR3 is TGTGCCAGCACCCTTAATCCTAGCAGGGGGAATGAGCAGTTCTTC.

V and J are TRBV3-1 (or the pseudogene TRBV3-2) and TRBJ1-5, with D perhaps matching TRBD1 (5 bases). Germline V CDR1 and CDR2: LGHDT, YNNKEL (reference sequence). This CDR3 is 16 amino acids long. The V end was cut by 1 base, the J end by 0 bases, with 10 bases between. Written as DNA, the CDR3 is TGTGCCAGCAGCCAAGGGGGGGGGTTTAGCAATCAGCCCCAGCATTTT. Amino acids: CASSQGGGFSNQPQHF.

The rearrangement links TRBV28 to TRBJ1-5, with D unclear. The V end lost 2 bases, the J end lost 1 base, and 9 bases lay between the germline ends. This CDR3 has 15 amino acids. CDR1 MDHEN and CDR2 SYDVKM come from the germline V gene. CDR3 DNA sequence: TGTGCCAGCAGTTTAGGGGTTCCGAGCAATCAGCCCCAGCATTTT. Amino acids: CASSLGVPSNQPQHF.

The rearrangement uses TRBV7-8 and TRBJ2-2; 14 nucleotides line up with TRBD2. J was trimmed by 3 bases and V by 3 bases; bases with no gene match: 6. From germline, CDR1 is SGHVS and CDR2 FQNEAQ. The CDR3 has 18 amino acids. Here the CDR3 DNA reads TGTGCCAGCAGCTTGATTCCGGGACTAGCGGGGGACACCGGGGAGCTGTTTTTT. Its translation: CASSLIPGLAGDTGELFF.

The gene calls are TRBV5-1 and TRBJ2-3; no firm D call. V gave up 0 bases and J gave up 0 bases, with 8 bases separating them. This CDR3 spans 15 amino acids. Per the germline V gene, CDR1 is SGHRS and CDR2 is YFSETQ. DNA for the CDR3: TGCGCCAGCAGCTTGGATGTTCAGAGCACAGATACGCAGTATTTT. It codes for CASSLDVQSTDTQYF.

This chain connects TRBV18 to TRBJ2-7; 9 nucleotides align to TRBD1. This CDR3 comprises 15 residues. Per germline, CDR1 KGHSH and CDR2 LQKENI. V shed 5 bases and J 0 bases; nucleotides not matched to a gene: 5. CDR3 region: CASSGGQGGSYEQYF. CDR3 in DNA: TGTGCCAGCTCAGGGGGACAGGGCGGCTCCTACGAGCAGTACTTC. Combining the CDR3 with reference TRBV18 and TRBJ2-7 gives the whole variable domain NAGVMQNPRHLVRRRGQEARLRCSPMKGHSHVYWYRQLPEEGLKFMVYLQKENIIDESGMPKERFSAEFPKEGPSILRIQQVVRGDSAAYFCASSGGQGGSYEQYFGPGTRLTVT.

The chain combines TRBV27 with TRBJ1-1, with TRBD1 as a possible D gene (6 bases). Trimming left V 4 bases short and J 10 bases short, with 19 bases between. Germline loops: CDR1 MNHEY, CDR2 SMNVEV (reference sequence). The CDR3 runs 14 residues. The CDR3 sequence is CASSSIWGPGSAFF. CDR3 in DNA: TGTGCCAGCAGTTCAATATGGGGGCCTGGATCAGCTTTCTTT.

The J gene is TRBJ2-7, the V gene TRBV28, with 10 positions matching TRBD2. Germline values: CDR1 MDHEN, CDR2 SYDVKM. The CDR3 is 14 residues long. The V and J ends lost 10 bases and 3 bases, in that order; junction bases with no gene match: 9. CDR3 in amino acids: CAIHSGGPLYEQYF. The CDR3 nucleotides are TGTGCCATTCATAGCGGGGGGCCCCTCTACGAGCAGTACTTC.

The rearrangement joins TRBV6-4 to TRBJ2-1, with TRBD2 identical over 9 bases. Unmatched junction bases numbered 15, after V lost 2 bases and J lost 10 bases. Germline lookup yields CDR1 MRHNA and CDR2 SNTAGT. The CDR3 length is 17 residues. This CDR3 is CASSDSGLSGGIGEQFF. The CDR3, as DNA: TGTGCCAGCAGTGACAGTGGCCTTAGCGGGGGAATAGGGGAGCAGTTCTTC.

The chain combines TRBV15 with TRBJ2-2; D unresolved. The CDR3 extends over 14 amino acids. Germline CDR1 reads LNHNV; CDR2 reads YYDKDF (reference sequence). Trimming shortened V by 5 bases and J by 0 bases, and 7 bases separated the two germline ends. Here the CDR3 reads CATSGHSNTGELFF. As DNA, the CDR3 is TGTGCCACCAGCGGCCATTCGAACACCGGGGAGCTGTTTTTT.

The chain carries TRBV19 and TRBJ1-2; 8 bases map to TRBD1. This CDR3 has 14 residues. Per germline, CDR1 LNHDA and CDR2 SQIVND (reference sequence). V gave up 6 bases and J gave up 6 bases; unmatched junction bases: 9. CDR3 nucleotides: TGTGCCAGTAGCGAGACAGGGGTTACGGATGGCTACACCTTC. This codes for CASSETGVTDGYTF.

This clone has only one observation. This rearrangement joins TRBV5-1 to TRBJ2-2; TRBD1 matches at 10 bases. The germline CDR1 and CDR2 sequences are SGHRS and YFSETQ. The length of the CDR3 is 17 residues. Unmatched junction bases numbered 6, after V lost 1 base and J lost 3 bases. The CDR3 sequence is CASSLKRGQGYTGELFF. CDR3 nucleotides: TGCGCCAGCAGCTTGAAGAGGGGACAGGGGTACACCGGGGAGCTGTTTTTT. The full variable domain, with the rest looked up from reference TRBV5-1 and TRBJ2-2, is KAGVTQTPRYLIKTRGQQVTLSCSPISGHRSVSWYQQTPGQGLQFLFEYFSETQRNKGNFPGRFSGRQFSNSRSEMNVSTLELGDSALYLCASSLKRGQGYTGELFFGEGSRLTVL.

Here the CDR3 reads CASSRRDSQNSPLHF. CDR3 nucleotides: TGTGCCAGCAGCAGGAGGGACAGCCAAAATTCACCCCTCCACTTT. This chain links TRBV3-1 (or the pseudogene TRBV3-2) with TRBJ1-6, with TRBD1 identical over 7 bases. Germline CDR1 reads LGHDT; CDR2 reads YNNKEL (reference sequence). The CDR3 sequence is 15 residues long. V lost 5 bases and J lost 7; bases outside the gene matches: 8.